The 28 T cell receptor beta chains below were found in one sample sequenced in a study of OX40 agonist ivuxolimab in advanced cancers. Using immunoSEQ multiplex PCR, the repertoire was profiled, and TCRdb retains in-frame clones only, with some absent. There are around 70,000 clones in the sample; 91% occur only once, and more than 1% lies in the top ten. Sequencing was performed on CD4+ or CD8+ T cells sorted from blood, taken in a trial of the OX40 agonist ivuxolimab. The receptors were sampled from an adult with an advanced solid tumor such as melanoma, head and neck, liver or kidney cancer.

J is TRBJ2-3 and V is TRBV6-1, with D possibly called TRBD1 or TRBD2 (5 bases each). The V gene lost 0 bases and the J gene lost 3 bases, with 28 bases spanning the gap. CDR1 MNHNS and CDR2 SASEGT come from the germline V gene. The CDR3 loop spans 21 amino acids. CDR3 sequence (DNA): TGTGCCAGCAGTGAAGCAGCCCCAGGCTTGTGGGGGAGAACTTGGACAGATACGCAGTATTTT. Its protein is CASSEAAPGLWGRTWTDTQYF.

The rearrangement links TRBV9 to TRBJ2-1; D not resolved. This CDR3 region has 14 residues. The ends were cut back, 1 base at V and 4 bases at J, with 9 bases in the middle. Germline V gene lookup returns CDR1 SGDLS and CDR2 YYNGEE. The CDR3 coding sequence is TGTGCCAGCAGCGTATTGGGATCTTACAATGAGCAGTTCTTC. It is translated as CASSVLGSYNEQFF. The full variable domain, completed using reference TRBV9 and TRBJ2-1, is DSGVTQTPKHLITATGQRVTLRCSPRSGDLSVYWYQQSLDQGLQFLIQYYNGEERAKGNILERFSAQQFPDLHSELNLSSLELGDSALYFCASSVLGSYNEQFFGPGTRLTVL.

J is TRBJ1-2 and V is TRBV19; D not certain. The CDR3 runs 14 residues. Trimming left V 5 bases short and J 5 bases short, with 15 bases between. Germline lookup yields CDR1 LNHDA and CDR2 SQIVND (reference sequence). The CDR3, as DNA: TGTGCCAGTAGTTCGGCAGCCTCTTCTTATGGCTACACCTTC. Residues: CASSSAASSYGYTF. The full variable domain, rest sourced from reference TRBV19 and TRBJ1-2, is DGGITQSPKYLFRKEGQNVTLSCEQNLNHDAMYWYRQDPGQGLRLIYYSQIVNDFQKGDIAEGYSVSREKKESFPLTVTSAQKNPTAFYLCASSSAASSYGYTFGSGTRLTVV.

The rearrangement uses TRBV19 and TRBJ1-1; no reliable D call. The germline V and J ends were trimmed by 10 bases and 0 bases, with 18 bases remaining between them. CDR3 size: 15 residues. The V gene's germline CDR1 is LNHDA and CDR2 SQIVND (reference sequence). The CDR3 DNA sequence: TGTGCCACCCTGCTAAGAAGGGAGCTGAACACTGAAGCTTTCTTT. Translated, it gives CATLLRRELNTEAFF.

The chain has TRBV10-3 and TRBJ2-3, with TRBD2 matching 9 bases. CDR1 is ENHRY, CDR2 SYGVKD, per germline. The junction had 7 bases not matched to a gene; V was cut back by 4 bases and J by 2 bases. The CDR3 has 16 residues. CDR3 sequence: CAISGLRGGDTDTQYF. The DNA of the CDR3 is TGTGCCATCAGTGGTTTGCGGGGGGGAGACACAGATACGCAGTATTTT.

The chain couples TRBV5-1 to TRBJ2-3; D gene uncertain. Germline CDR1 reads SGHRS; CDR2 reads YFSETQ. Trimming left V 0 bases short and J 1 base short, with 9 bases between. The CDR3 has 15 residues. CDR3 DNA: TGCGCCAGCAGCTTGGCTCTAGTCGGCACAGATACGCAGTATTTT. It translates to CASSLALVGTDTQYF.

The rearrangement links TRBV9 to TRBJ2-2; no firm D call. This CDR3 comprises 13 residues. Germline V lookup: CDR1 SGDLS, CDR2 YYNGEE. The V end lost 0 bases, the J end lost 5 bases, and 5 bases lay between the germline ends. CDR3 sequence: CASSVDLTGELFF. The CDR3 bases are TGTGCCAGCAGCGTAGACCTAACCGGGGAGCTGTTTTTT.

The chain is built from TRBV7-9 and TRBJ2-5, with 8 positions matching TRBD2. The CDR3 runs to 19 residues. Germline lookup yields CDR1 SEHNR and CDR2 FQNEAQ (reference sequence). V lost 1 base and J lost 5; bases outside the gene matches: 18. CDR3 sequence: CASSLGGTSFEEVAETQYF. In nucleotides, the CDR3 is TGTGCCAGCAGCTTAGGTGGGACTAGTTTTGAAGAGGTCGCGGAGACCCAGTACTTC.

The chain combines TRBV9 with TRBJ1-5, with a tentative D call TRBD1 (5 bases). The CDR3 totals 14 residues. Germline V gives CDR1 SGDLS, CDR2 YYNGEE. The germline V and J ends were trimmed by 0 bases and 1 base, with 5 bases remaining between them. CDR3 in DNA: TGTGCCAGCAGCGTAGGACAGAGCAATCAGCCCCAGCATTTT. It encodes CASSVGQSNQPQHF.

This clone was seen only once. The chain combines TRBV18 with TRBJ1-3; D not certain. Germline values: CDR1 KGHSH, CDR2 LQKENI. This CDR3 region has 16 residues. The V and J ends lost 0 bases and 2 bases respectively, with 11 bases between them. The CDR3 DNA is TGTGCCAGCTCACCACCGGAGGGAGGGACTGGAAACACCATATATTTT. Its translation is CASSPPEGGTGNTIYF.

The chain couples TRBV5-4 to TRBJ2-3; either TRBD1 or TRBD2 may supply D (6 bases each). CDR1 is SGHNT, CDR2 YYREEE, per germline (reference sequence). Deletions cut 0 bases from V and 3 bases from J, with 14 bases between. The CDR3 contains 16 residues. This CDR3 reads CASSLEQGGATDTQYF. The CDR3 DNA reads as TGTGCCAGCAGCTTGGAACAGGGAGGTGCGACAGATACGCAGTATTTT.

V is TRBV27 and J is TRBJ2-7, with D possibly TRBD1 on 5 matching bases. Germline loops: CDR1 MNHEY, CDR2 SMNVEV (reference sequence). V was pared by 6 bases and J by 2 bases, with 17 bases between. The CDR3 length is 15 residues. The CDR3 nucleotides read TGTGCCAGCAGCTTGACAGAAAATGGGCCCTACGAGCAGTACTTC. Translated: CASSLTENGPYEQYF.

The chain uses TRBV27 and TRBJ1-1, with TRBD1 as a possible D gene (5 bases). Trimming took off 8 bases at V and 7 bases at J, with 20 bases between the two ends. Germline loops: CDR1 MNHEY, CDR2 SMNVEV (reference sequence). This CDR3 contains 14 residues. CDR3 nucleotides: TGTGCCAGCGGGACCTCACGGGGTAGCGGTGAAGCTTTCTTT. As protein: CASGTSRGSGEAFF.

CDR3 in DNA: TGTGCCAGTAATCCGGGAAACACATGGGAAAAACTGTTTTTT. The encoded protein is CASNPGNTWEKLFF. The J gene is TRBJ1-4, the V gene TRBV19; unclear D gene. CDR3 length: 14 residues. From germline, CDR1 is LNHDA and CDR2 SQIVND (reference sequence). Between the trimmed V and J ends, which lost 7 bases and 8 bases, there was a span of 17 bases.

This clone turned up a few times. The chain joins TRBV19 to TRBJ1-2; the D gene is possibly TRBD1 (5 bases). This CDR3 spans 16 amino acids. Trimming cost V 3 bases and J 2 bases, with 16 bases left between them. Germline CDR1 is LNHDA and CDR2 is SQIVND (reference sequence). The CDR3 loop is CASSISYREGNYGYTF. Written as DNA, the CDR3 is TGTGCCAGTAGTATTTCATATCGGGAGGGGAACTATGGCTACACCTTC.

This chain connects TRBV30 to TRBJ2-7, with TRBD2 matching over 7 bases. The CDR3 extends over 13 amino acids. J was trimmed by 6 bases and V by 7 bases; bases with no gene match: 12. The germline CDR1 and CDR2 sequences are GTSNPN and SVGIG (reference sequence). The CDR3 nucleotides read TGTGCCTCCAGCGGGGCCAGCGGGCTCGAGCAGTACTTC. This translates into CASSGASGLEQYF.

This sequence joins TRBV4-1 and TRBJ1-4; TRBD1 aligns across 7 bases. Germline CDR1 is MGHRA and CDR2 is YSYEKL. The CDR3 sequence is 13 residues long. Trimming at V came to 4 bases and at J to 7 bases, leaving 3 bases not matched to a gene. CDR3 sequence (DNA): TGCGCCAGCAGCCGACGGGACAGTGAAAAACTGTTTTTT. It is translated as CASSRRDSEKLFF.

This clone was recorded only once. The V and J genes are TRBV6-1 and TRBJ1-1; D ambiguous. CDR1 and CDR2 (germline): MNHNS, SASEGT. V lost 0 bases to trimming and J lost 3 bases, with 11 bases between them. This CDR3 is 15 amino acids long. CDR3 sequence reads: CASSEAASKYTEAFF. DNA of the CDR3: TGTGCCAGCAGTGAAGCGGCGTCCAAGTACACTGAAGCTTTCTTT.

The V and J genes are TRBV18 and TRBJ1-6, with 7 bases lining up with TRBD1. V dropped 4 bases and J dropped 6; count of bases not matched to a gene: 6. Germline assignment: CDR1 KGHSH and CDR2 LQKENI. This CDR3 is 15 amino acids long. CDR3 DNA: TGTGCCAGCTCACAAAGACAGGGAAGTAATTCACCCCTCCACTTT. This translates into CASSQRQGSNSPLHF. Combining the CDR3 with reference TRBV18 and TRBJ1-6 gives the whole variable domain NAGVMQNPRHLVRRRGQEARLRCSPMKGHSHVYWYRQLPEEGLKFMVYLQKENIIDESGMPKERFSAEFPKEGPSILRIQQVVRGDSAAYFCASSQRQGSNSPLHFGNGTRLTVT.

Here the CDR3 reads CASSLLDSGNTIYF. The CDR3 bases are TGTGCCAGCAGCCTTCTCGACTCTGGAAACACCATATATTTT. The V gene is TRBV7-6, the J gene TRBJ1-3; the D is unclear. The CDR3 contains 14 residues. The germline V and J ends were trimmed by 5 bases and 0 bases, with 8 bases remaining between them. Germline values: CDR1 SGHVS, CDR2 FNYEAQ.

The V gene is TRBV5-6, the J gene TRBJ1-3; weak D call: TRBD1 (5 bases). CDR3 length: 15 residues. Trimming stripped 0 bases from V and 0 bases from J, with 7 bases between. Per the germline V gene, CDR1 is SGHDT and CDR2 is YYEEEE. DNA of the CDR3: TGTGCCAGCAGCTTGGCCGGGGCCTCTGGAAACACCATATATTTT. Its protein product is CASSLAGASGNTIYF.

The chain links TRBV6-1 to TRBJ2-5; D not certain. This CDR3 has 14 residues. Per germline, CDR1 MNHNS and CDR2 SASEGT. The germline V and J ends were trimmed by 0 bases and 6 bases, with 11 bases remaining between them. Here the CDR3 reads CASSEARWGQTQYF. The CDR3 nucleotides read TGTGCCAGCAGTGAAGCTAGGTGGGGTCAGACCCAGTACTTC.

V and J are TRBV11-2 and TRBJ2-2; the D gene is possibly TRBD1 (6 bases). This CDR3 is built from 17 residues. Trimming stripped 11 bases from V and 2 bases from J, with 24 bases between. CDR1 and CDR2 (germline): SGHAT, FQNNGV. CDR3 DNA: TGTGCCTCCGCGGTTAGGACGGGACAAGTAAACACCGGGGAGCTGTTTTTT. Protein: CASAVRTGQVNTGELFF.

CDR3 DNA sequence: TGTGCCAGCAGTTATACCCTAGGGGGCTCCTACGAGCAGTACTTC. Its protein is CASSYTLGGSYEQYF. V is TRBV27 and J is TRBJ2-7, with D maybe TRBD1 (6 bases). V lost 4 bases, J lost 0 bases, and 13 bases lay in between. This CDR3 contains 15 residues. CDR1 MNHEY and CDR2 SMNVEV come from the germline V gene (reference sequence).

This chain connects TRBV6-4 to TRBJ1-5, with 10 bases that match TRBD1. Looked up from germline, CDR1 is MRHNA and CDR2 is SNTAGT. V lost 10 bases, J lost 7 bases, and 10 bases stayed unmatched. CDR3 length: 14 amino acids. CDR3 bases: TGTGCCACCCCGACAGGGGGCTCTGGACAGCCCCAGCATTTT. Translating gives CATPTGGSGQPQHF.

The count of this clone is one. The J gene is TRBJ2-7, the V gene TRBV21-1; the DNA was not used to check the table's D call, TRBD1. TRBV21-1 is an annotated pseudogene. The CDR3 consists of 13 residues. CDR3 amino acids: CASSGTATYEQYF. The CDR3 region has the DNA TGTGCCAGCAGCGGGACAGCAACCTACGAGCAGTACTTC.

This clone was found once. This chain uses TRBV7-3 with TRBJ1-2; maybe TRBD1 (5 bases). Germline values: CDR1 SGHTA, CDR2 FQGTGA. The CDR3 loop spans 13 amino acids. Trimming pared 9 bases from V and 6 bases from J, leaving 17 bases between. For the CDR3, the DNA is TGTGCCAGGAGCAGGGTGAACTTTGATGGCTACACCTTC. As protein: CARSRVNFDGYTF.

This chain links TRBV9 with TRBJ2-3; D perhaps matches TRBD1 (6 bases). V was cut by 6 bases and J by 7 bases, with 21 bases left in between. Germline V gives CDR1 SGDLS, CDR2 YYNGEE. This CDR3 region has 15 residues. In nucleotides, the CDR3 is TGTGCCAGCAACCGGGGTCAGGGGACATCAAATACGCAGTATTTT. Translated, it gives CASNRGQGTSNTQYF. Using reference TRBV9 and TRBJ2-3 for the parts outside the CDR3, the full variable domain is DSGVTQTPKHLITATGQRVTLRCSPRSGDLSVYWYQQSLDQGLQFLIQYYNGEERAKGNILERFSAQQFPDLHSELNLSSLELGDSALYFCASNRGQGTSNTQYFGPGTRLTVL.